This is a list of T cell receptor beta chains from one sample in a study of CD8 T cells in Susac syndrome. TCRdb re-called the immunoSEQ multiplex PCR reads with MiXCR, one entry per CDR3 protein. The sample has approximately 180,000 distinct CDR3 sequences, more than 90% seen once. What was sequenced was CD4+ T cells from PBMCs. The source of these receptors is a human donor with multiple sclerosis. CDR3s include the opening cysteine and the closing phenylalanine or tryptophan. D genes are given only for firm matches. The listing skips clone size in some rows; elsewhere it reads once, few, many or a size class.

j_call | v_call | clone_size | d_call | cdr3_nt | cdr3_aa
TRBJ2-5 | TRBV7-3 | - | - | TGTGCCAGCAGCCCGGGGATAGCGTTACAAGAGACCCAGTACTTC | CASSPGIALQETQYF
TRBJ1-1 | TRBV5-1 | - | - | TGCGCCAGCGGGGCGGAGGGGCGGAACACTGAAGCTTTCTTT | CASGAEGRNTEAFF
TRBJ1-1 | TRBV12-3/TRBV12-4 | - | TRBD1 | TGTGCCAGCGGGACAGGTTGGGGCGCTTTCTTT | CASGTGWGAFF
TRBJ1-1 | TRBV10-3 | - | - | TGTGCCATCAGTGAAAGGGGCGCAGGCACTGAAGCTTTCTTT | CAISERGAGTEAFF
TRBJ2-6 | TRBV3-1 | - | - | TGTGCCAGCAGCCAAGGGACAGCTGGGGCCAACGTCCTGACTTTC | CASSQGTAGANVLTF
TRBJ1-5 | TRBV27 | - | - | TGTGCCAGCAGTCCTACGGACATTTCAATGGTCTATAGCAATCAGCCCCAGCATTTT | CASSPTDISMVYSNQPQHF
TRBJ2-1 | TRBV6-1 | - | TRBD2 | TGTGCCAGCAGACGACTAGCGGGGGGAGGCAATGAGCAGTTCTTC | CASRRLAGGGNEQFF
TRBJ2-7 | TRBV24-1 | - | TRBD1 | TGTGCCACCAGTCGCCAGGGGGCACCTGAGCAGTACTTC | CATSRQGAPEQYF
TRBJ1-1 | TRBV12-3/TRBV12-4 | - | - | TGTGCCAGCAGTTTCATCAGGACAGTGAACACTGAAGCTTTCTTT | CASSFIRTVNTEAFF
TRBJ1-1 | TRBV7-9 | once | - | TGTGCCAGCAGCCCAGCCCCTGAAGCTTTCTTT | CASSPAPEAFF
TRBJ1-3 | TRBV2 | - | - | TGTGCCAGCAGTGTTACAGCCTCTGGAAACACCATATATTTT | CASSVTASGNTIYF
TRBJ1-2 | TRBV12-3/TRBV12-4 | - | - | TGTGCCAGCAGTCAAGACGGGGCAGGGGTGGGCTACACCTTC | CASSQDGAGVGYTF
TRBJ2-1 | TRBV7-8 | - | TRBD2 | TGTGCCAGCAGAATCGGACTAGCGGACTACAATGAGCAGTTCTTC | CASRIGLADYNEQFF
TRBJ2-2 | TRBV9 | - | - | TGTGCCAGCAGCGTATTTCAGAACACCGGGGAGCTGTTTTTT | CASSVFQNTGELFF